This TCR beta chain was recorded in a study of blood T cell repertoires in COVID-19 (dated by TCRdb to between 2020 and 2021). For the study in its entirety: Samples from collaborators originated in the United States, Italy and Spain and spanned both the acute and convalescent phases of COVID-19. The prospective study material was composed of cDNA or gDNA derived from T cells, B-cell-depleted T cells, or PBMCs. The dataset comprised deeply sampled blood TCRbeta repertoires from subjects exposed to, actively infected with, or recovered from COVID-19. The repertoires were released in a freely available public database intended as a resource for research on the immune response to SARS-CoV-2. Samples came from the ongoing ImmuneRACE study (first 160 participants) plus 1,254 subjects from 6 global collaborators. Sample metadata almost always included a de-identified subject ID, COVID-19 status, age in years and sex. Where available, HLA class I and class II types were taken from metadata supplied by the sample provider and were not determined by assay-based typing. Results the study describes overall, beyond this receptor: The quantity of clinical and demographic metadata differed by source and by participant and was supplied without curation.

On this clone: It has no known antigen specificity. No much larger clone exists at a distance of one base, and base qualities are not known.

The V and J ends are trimmed by 2 bases and 5 bases, leaving 9 bases between them. The CDR3 goes from the cysteine to the phenylalanine over 13 residues. Only the CDR3 DNA stays, 39 bases, in frame from base 1. The germline V gene supplies CDR1 LGHNA and CDR2 YSLEER. TCRbeta CDR3 regions were amplified from genomic DNA by means of the immunoSEQ Assay, a bias-controlled multiplex PCR. On the study's bioinformatics: Nucleated cell counts per sample were estimated from amplification of reference gene primers within the assay. To quantify the absolute abundance of each unique TCRbeta CDR3 rearrangement, sequence reads were collapsed and filtered. For each sample, productive Simpson clonality was calculated as the square root of Simpson's diversity index over productive rearrangements. TCRdb's version of the immuneACCESS table is confined to in-frame rearrangements and falls short of the full clone set. An unresolved V gene accounts for under half of the shortfall where checked; the remainder is of unknown origin. The V and J calls and clone size come from that table; D and trimming were worked out from the DNA. The sample includes some 160,000 clones, with over 75% observed a single time. In total, the top ten clones hold around 7% of the sample.

Each collaborating institution followed its own protocols to collect whole blood in K2EDTA tubes. For TCRbeta analysis, collaborators shipped samples as frozen whole blood, isolated PBMCs, or DNA extracted from either of those sample types. This receptor was obtained from a man in his 70s with active or convalescent COVID-19. Sequencing was carried out using peripheral blood. The chain couples TRBV4-3 to TRBJ1-1; a confident D gene designation cannot be given. At the DNA level, the sequence is TGCGCCAGCAGCCAATTGCCAGGTACTGAAGCTTTCTTT. The translation is CASSQLPGTEAFF.